Listed below are T cell receptor beta chains from one sample, sequenced in a study of molecular identifiers for immune sequencing clone quantification. A single record per CDR3 protein comes from TCRdb applying MiXCR to the PCR reads. The table lists about 67,000 distinct CDR3 sequences, roughly 17% of them singletons. The sequenced material came from naive CD8+ T cells from blood, with Jurkat cell RNA spiked in. The source is a human donor in good health. Some libraries in this study had Jurkat cell RNA spiked in. CDR3s include the opening cysteine and the closing phenylalanine or tryptophan. A D gene is named only where the DNA matches it firmly. Clone size is given for some rows only: seen once, a few or many times, or a class if the clone is expanded.

length	size	D	J	V	CDR3	DNA
14	many	TRBD1	TRBJ1-1	TRBV6-5	CASSYGTGVTEAFF	TGTGCCAGCAGTTACGGGACAGGGGTCACTGAAGCTTTCTTT
15	many	-	TRBJ2-7	TRBV7-8	CASSLAPGVSYEQYF	TGTGCCAGCAGCCTCGCGCCGGGCGTCTCCTACGAGCAGTACTTC
13	many	-	TRBJ1-5	TRBV29-1	CSVRQEPNQPQHF	TGCAGCGTTCGACAGGAACCCAATCAGCCCCAGCATTTT
14	many	-	TRBJ1-4	TRBV7-6	CASSLGHLNEKLFF	TGTGCCAGCAGCCTGGGGCACCTTAATGAAAAACTGTTTTTT
14	many	-	TRBJ2-5	TRBV9	CASNPYGAQETQYF	TGTGCCAGCAATCCCTACGGGGCCCAAGAGACCCAGTACTTC
12	many	-	TRBJ2-7	TRBV20-1	CSARARGYEQYF	TGCAGTGCTAGAGCCAGGGGCTACGAGCAGTACTTC
16	few	TRBD2	TRBJ2-1	TRBV3-1	CASSRRLAGVSDEQFF	TGTGCCAGCAGCCGCCGACTAGCGGGAGTATCCGATGAGCAGTTCTTC
12	many	-	TRBJ2-7	TRBV7-9	CASSLLFHEQYF	TGTGCCAGCAGCTTACTTTTCCACGAGCAGTACTTC
14	many	TRBD2	TRBJ2-1	TRBV29-1	CSVRLAGAFGEQFF	TGCAGCGTTAGACTAGCGGGAGCGTTCGGTGAGCAGTTCTTC
12	many	-	TRBJ1-1	TRBV6-4	CASRGLNTEAFF	TGTGCCAGCAGGGGCCTAAACACTGAAGCTTTCTTT
14	-	-	TRBJ2-5	TRBV3-1	CASSHDLAGETQYF	TGTGCCAGCAGCCATGACTTGGCAGGGGAGACCCAGTACTTC
15	few	TRBD2	TRBJ2-1	TRBV15	CATSIGTSANNEQFF	TGTGCCACCAGCATAGGGACTAGCGCTAACAATGAGCAGTTCTTC
15	-	-	TRBJ2-1	TRBV20-1	CSARASGGGYNEQCF	TGCAGTGCCAGAGCTAGCGGAGGGGGCTACAATGAGCAGTGCTTC
14	many	-	TRBJ2-7	TRBV5-1	CASSFAGIDYEQYF	TGCGCCAGCAGCTTTGCCGGGATCGACTACGAGCAGTACTTC
14	-	TRBD1	TRBJ2-7	TRBV28	CASSLWTGSYEQYF	TGTGCCAGCAGTTTATGGACAGGGTCCTACGAGCAGTACTTC
16	-	-	TRBJ1-5	TRBV6-5	CASSPGVGDSNQPQHF	TGTGCCAGCAGTCCGGGTGTGGGGGACTCTAATCAGCCCCAGCATTTT
13	-	-	TRBJ2-5	TRBV2	CASSEGPQETQYF	TGTGCCAGCAGTGAGGGACCCCAAGAGACCCAGTACTTC
15	few	-	TRBJ2-4	TRBV25-1	CASSGPTMGRNIQYF	TGTGCCAGCAGTGGTCCCACAATGGGCCGAAACATTCAGTACTTC
13	once	-	TRBJ1-1	TRBV7-2	CASNLPLHTEAFF	TGTGCCAGCAACCTACCGCTACACACTGAAGCTTTCTTT
13	few	-	TRBJ2-7	TRBV29-1	CSVEKGELGEQYF	TGCAGCGTTGAGAAAGGAGAACTAGGCGAGCAGTACTTC
15	many	TRBD1	TRBJ1-5	TRBV28	CASSLEAGGGQPQHF	TGTGCCAGCAGTTTAGAGGCAGGGGGCGGTCAGCCCCAGCATTTT
19	-	-	TRBJ2-2	TRBV11-2	CASSFKKTLGTGNTGELFF	TGTGCCAGCAGCTTCAAAAAAACTCTGGGGACTGGAAACACCGGGGAGCTGTTTTTT
18	many	-	TRBJ2-1	TRBV20-1	CSARDLLSGEVSYNEQFF	TGCAGTGCTAGAGATCTTTTGTCGGGAGAGGTCTCCTACAATGAGCAGTTCTTC
17	many	-	TRBJ1-5	TRBV10-3	CAISETTGGPGDQPQHF	TGTGCCATCAGTGAGACCACAGGTGGCCCTGGGGATCAGCCCCAGCATTTT
12	many	TRBD1	TRBJ2-7	TRBV27	CASSPTTGEQYF	TGTGCCAGCAGTCCGACGACAGGGGAGCAGTACTTC
14	many	-	TRBJ2-7	TRBV6-1	CASSDSSSSYEQYF	TGTGCCAGCAGTGACTCGTCGAGCTCCTACGAGCAGTACTTC
17	-	-	TRBJ2-7	TRBV4-3	CASSRDSGTGYPYEQYF	TGCGCCAGCAGCCGAGATAGCGGGACAGGGTATCCCTACGAGCAGTACTTC
14	many	-	TRBJ2-7	TRBV27	CASSYRGHSYEQYF	TGTGCCAGCAGTTACCGGGGACACTCTTACGAGCAGTACTTC
15	-	-	TRBJ1-5	TRBV3-1	CASSHGRRDPQPRHF	TGTGCCAGCAGCCATGGGAGGAGGGATCCTCAGCCCCGGCATTTT
11	many	-	TRBJ2-1	TRBV30	CAWRLGNEQFF	TGTGCCTGGAGACTCGGTAATGAGCAGTTCTTC
18	many	-	TRBJ2-3	TRBV4-3	CASSQEGSRGTRVDTQYF	TGCGCCAGCAGCCAAGAAGGGTCGAGGGGAACACGGGTAGATACGCAGTATTTT
19	many	TRBD1	TRBJ1-1	TRBV10-3	CAISEPSGRDRGMNTEAFF	TGTGCCATCAGTGAGCCCAGTGGGCGGGACAGGGGCATGAACACTGAAGCTTTCTTT
12	many	-	TRBJ1-1	TRBV29-1	CSVKRIGTEAFF	TGCAGCGTGAAGCGTATTGGCACTGAAGCTTTCTTT
16	-	TRBD2	TRBJ2-7	TRBV12-3/TRBV12-4	CASSFGLAGAADEQYF	TGTGCCAGCAGTTTTGGACTAGCGGGAGCAGCAGACGAGCAGTACTTC
13	few	-	TRBJ2-1	TRBV12-3/TRBV12-4	CASSHTTDNEQFF	TGTGCCAGCAGTCATACGACCGACAATGAGCAGTTCTTC
15	-	-	TRBJ1-5	TRBV4-2	CASSQREYSSQPQHF	TGTGCCAGCAGCCAGCGGGAATATAGCAGTCAGCCCCAGCATTTT
13	few	TRBD1	TRBJ2-7	TRBV30	CAWSSGQDPSEYF	TGTGCCTGGAGTTCGGGACAGGACCCTTCGGAGTACTTC
14	many	-	TRBJ2-5	TRBV20-1	CSAFPLSDLRTQYF	TGCAGTGCTTTTCCGCTTAGCGACCTAAGGACCCAGTACTTC
16	-	-	TRBJ2-2	TRBV9	CASSSNVAAPAGELFF	TGTGCCAGCAGCTCCAATGTAGCGGCCCCCGCCGGGGAGCTGTTTTTT
14	-	-	TRBJ1-5	TRBV27	CASSFGAPADTQHF	TGTGCCAGCAGTTTCGGGGCTCCTGCAGATACGCAGCATTTT
14	many	-	TRBJ2-3	TRBV7-6	CASSTRDTGDTQYF	TGTGCCAGCAGCACCCGGGACACAGGGGATACGCAGTATTTT
13	many	-	TRBJ2-7	TRBV20-1	CSARDPRGYEQYF	TGCAGTGCTAGAGATCCGAGGGGATACGAGCAGTACTTC